Below are 27 T cell receptor beta chains sequenced from a single sample in a study of CD8 T cells in Susac syndrome. An input of about 0.5 to 1 ug of RNA was subjected to reverse transcription using random hexamers. From the immunoSEQ multiplex PCR reads, TCRdb called clonotypes with MiXCR, one entry per CDR3 protein. The sample has hundreds of thousands of distinct CDR3 sequences, just over 90% seen once. The specimen was CD4+ T cells from PBMCs. All receptors come from a human donor with multiple sclerosis.

This chain links TRBV18 with TRBJ2-5; D gene unclear. The germline CDR1 and CDR2 sequences are KGHSH and LQKENI. Trimming removed 1 base from V and 1 base from J, with 10 bases in between. The CDR3 totals 15 residues. In DNA form, the CDR3 reads TGTGCCAGCTCACCACAGGTTGGCGGCCAAGAGACCCAGTACTTC. Translated: CASSPQVGGQETQYF.

The chain has TRBV7-3 and TRBJ1-2, with 8 bases identical to TRBD1. The CDR3 loop spans 15 amino acids. In germline, CDR1 is SGHTA, CDR2 FQGTGA. Unmatched junction bases numbered 9, after V lost 5 bases and J lost 4 bases. The DNA of the CDR3 is TGTGCCAGCAGCCCAACCGGGACAGGTACCTATGGCTACACCTTC. This encodes CASSPTGTGTYGYTF.

The chain is built from TRBV5-6 and TRBJ1-2; no firm D call. V was cut by 4 bases and J by 4 bases, with 17 bases left in between. Germline CDR1 reads SGHDT; CDR2 reads YYEEEE. The CDR3 covers 15 residues. The CDR3 region has the DNA TGTGCCAGCAGCCGGATGAGGGAATGGGGCTATGGCTACACCTTC. It yields the protein CASSRMREWGYGYTF.

Here the CDR3 DNA reads TGCAGTGCTAATCCCTCGGGAGCCAATGAGCAGTTCTTC. The encoded protein is CSANPSGANEQFF. The chain joins TRBV20-1 to TRBJ2-1, with a weak D call TRBD2 (6 bases). Trimming left V 4 bases short and J 6 bases short, with 13 bases between. Germline CDR1 and CDR2: DFQATT and SNEGSKA (reference sequence). This CDR3 contains 13 residues.

This rearrangement joins TRBV5-4 to TRBJ2-4, with 8 bases identical to TRBD1. Germline-derived CDR1 and CDR2 are SGHNT and YYREEE (reference sequence). V shed 3 bases, J shed 6 bases, and the junction held 5 bases outside the gene matches. CDR3 length equals 14 residues. The CDR3 sequence is CASSSNTGGNIQYF. CDR3 DNA sequence: TGTGCCAGCAGCTCCAATACAGGGGGAAACATTCAGTACTTC.

V and J are TRBV6-1 and TRBJ2-1, with TRBD1 as a possible D gene (6 bases). Trimming took off 0 bases at V and 11 bases at J, with 8 bases between the two ends. Per germline, CDR1 MNHNS and CDR2 SASEGT. The CDR3 extends over 12 amino acids. The CDR3 spells CASSEADRKQFF. CDR3 in DNA: TGTGCCAGCAGTGAAGCTGACAGGAAGCAGTTCTTC.

V gene TRBV6-6 combines with J gene TRBJ2-1; 8 nucleotides agree with TRBD2. CDR3 length: 16 amino acids. The ends lost 5 bases at V and 3 bases at J; junction bases unmatched: 9. CDR1 MNHNY and CDR2 SVGAGI come from the germline V gene (reference sequence). DNA of the CDR3: TGTGCCAGCAGTGTCGCCGGGACTAGAGGCTACAATGAGCAGTTCTTC. As protein: CASSVAGTRGYNEQFF.

The rearrangement links TRBV5-1 to TRBJ2-3, with 10 nucleotides matching TRBD1. CDR1 SGHRS and CDR2 YFSETQ come from the germline V gene. V lost 3 bases to trimming and J lost 6 bases; unmatched junction nucleotides: 4. This CDR3 comprises 14 residues. This CDR3 reads CASSWTGGEDTQYF. CDR3 nucleotide sequence: TGCGCCAGCAGCTGGACAGGGGGGGAGGATACGCAGTATTTT. The entire variable domain, with the rest obtained from reference TRBV5-1 and TRBJ2-3, is as follows: KAGVTQTPRYLIKTRGQQVTLSCSPISGHRSVSWYQQTPGQGLQFLFEYFSETQRNKGNFPGRFSGRQFSNSRSEMNVSTLELGDSALYLCASSWTGGEDTQYFGPGTRLTVL.

A word on this clonotype: The junction departs from germline at one end; a sequencing error may be responsible. The chain carries TRBV5-6 and TRBJ1-4, with D tentatively TRBD1 (5 bases). There are 15 residues in the CDR3. Germline CDR1 SGHDT, CDR2 YYEEEE. CDR3 residues: CASNLGDATNEKLFF. CDR3 bases: TGTGCCAGCAACTTGGGGGATGCAACTAATGAAAAACTGTTTTTT.

The V call is TRBV6-6, the J call TRBJ2-4; no definite D call. CDR3 length: 16 amino acids. Germline CDR1 and CDR2: MNHNY and SVGAGI (reference sequence). The V end lost 8 bases, the J end lost 0 bases, and 17 bases lay between the germline ends. The CDR3 region is CASGPGHKIAKNIQYF. CDR3 nucleotide sequence: TGTGCCAGCGGACCCGGGCACAAGATAGCCAAAAACATTCAGTACTTC.

The chain recombines TRBV6-5 with TRBJ2-7; a possible D gene is TRBD2 (6 bases). Germline loops: CDR1 MNHEY, CDR2 SVGAGI. V dropped 2 bases and J dropped 1 base, with 15 bases sitting between them. The CDR3 covers 16 residues. CDR3 nucleotides: TGTGCCAGCAGTTACCGAGGAGCAGGAGGGTCCTACGAGCAGTACTTC. It is translated as CASSYRGAGGSYEQYF.

The chain recombines TRBV5-1 with TRBJ2-2; D possibly corresponds to TRBD1 (6 bases). Between the trimmed V and J ends, which lost 4 bases and 0 bases, there was a span of 10 bases. The CDR3 loop spans 15 amino acids. Germline loops: CDR1 SGHRS, CDR2 YFSETQ. For the CDR3, the DNA is TGCGCCAGCAGCACAGGGTCCCCGAACACCGGGGAGCTGTTTTTT. Protein sequence: CASSTGSPNTGELFF.

This chain uses TRBV7-3 with TRBJ2-7; tentative D call: TRBD2 (6 bases). V shed 2 bases and J shed 2 bases, with 10 bases lying between them. This CDR3 region has 14 residues. The germline CDR1 and CDR2 sequences are SGHTA and FQGTGA. In DNA form, the CDR3 reads TGTGCCAGCAGCTTAGGGACTCCAGCCTACGAGCAGTACGTC. Translation gives CASSLGTPAYEQYV.

V and J are TRBV2 and TRBJ2-5, with D unresolved. V gave up 6 bases and J gave up 5 bases, with 10 bases separating them. Per the germline V gene, CDR1 is SNHLY and CDR2 is FYNNEI. The length of the CDR3 is 12 residues. The CDR3 sequence: CASSSGWETQYF. The CDR3 nucleotides are TGTGCCAGCAGCTCGGGCTGGGAGACCCAGTACTTC.

V and J are TRBV19 and TRBJ1-4; a weak D match, TRBD1 (5 bases). V lost 4 bases to trimming and J lost 6 bases, with 15 bases between them. This CDR3 has 15 amino acids. The germline CDR1 and CDR2 sequences are LNHDA and SQIVND (reference sequence). The CDR3 nucleotides are TGTGCCAGTAGTACAGTAAAATTAGGGGATGAAAAACTGTTTTTT. Translating gives CASSTVKLGDEKLFF. The full variable domain, completed using reference TRBV19 and TRBJ1-4, is DGGITQSPKYLFRKEGQNVTLSCEQNLNHDAMYWYRQDPGQGLRLIYYSQIVNDFQKGDIAEGYSVSREKKESFPLTVTSAQKNPTAFYLCASSTVKLGDEKLFFGSGTQLSVL.

The genes are TRBV7-2 and TRBJ1-5; TRBD1 agrees at 10 bases. CDR3 length: 16 amino acids. Germline V CDR1 and CDR2: SGHTA, FQGNSA. V was pared by 3 bases and J by 9 bases, with 11 bases of the junction left unmatched. CDR3 nucleotide sequence: TGTGCCAGCAGCTTCGGGGGACAGGGGTACCCTCGGCCCCAGCATTTT. It is translated as CASSFGGQGYPRPQHF.

V gene TRBV7-9 combines with J gene TRBJ1-6, with no clear D. The germline V and J ends were trimmed by 2 bases and 1 base, with 12 bases remaining between them. This CDR3 has 17 amino acids. From germline, CDR1 is SEHNR and CDR2 FQNEAQ (reference sequence). CDR3 protein: CASSLNPEMSYNSPLHF. CDR3 in DNA: TGTGCCAGCAGCTTAAACCCCGAGATGTCCTATAATTCACCCCTCCACTTT.

This chain connects TRBV20-1 to TRBJ2-7, with 12 bases that match TRBD1. Losses at the gene ends were 5 bases for V and 1 base for J; bases not matched to a gene: 12. The CDR3 extends over 17 amino acids. Germline lookup yields CDR1 DFQATT and CDR2 SNEGSKA (reference sequence). In DNA, the CDR3 is TGCAGTGCTGTGGGGGACAGGGGGCGAAGTTTTTCCTACGAGCAGTACTTC. It yields the protein CSAVGDRGRSFSYEQYF.

This chain connects TRBV20-1 to TRBJ2-1; possibly TRBD1 for D (6 bases). V dropped 3 bases and J dropped 2 bases, with 17 bases sitting between them. Germline CDR1 reads DFQATT; CDR2 reads SNEGSKA (reference sequence). The CDR3 is made up of 16 amino acids. CDR3 nucleotides: TGCAGTGCTAGCCTTAGACAGGCCGCAGCCTACAATGAGCAGTTCTTC. It codes for CSASLRQAAAYNEQFF.

The V gene is TRBV14, the J gene TRBJ1-4; a possible D gene is TRBD1 (6 bases). Trimming left V 4 bases short and J 10 bases short, with 13 bases between. Germline-derived CDR1 and CDR2 are SGHDN and FVKESK. The CDR3 spans 13 residues. CDR3 bases: TGTGCCAGCAGCCTCCACAGGGACGGAAAACTGTTTTTT. Translated, it gives CASSLHRDGKLFF.

This clonotype appeared a single time. J is TRBJ2-7 and V is TRBV4-2; no clear D. Per the germline V gene, CDR1 is LGHNA and CDR2 is YNFKEQ. V lost 0 bases and J 3 bases, leaving 12 bases between the germline ends. This CDR3 region has 15 residues. This chain's CDR3 is CASSQEGNRLYEQYF. DNA for the CDR3: TGTGCCAGCAGCCAAGAGGGGAACAGACTCTACGAGCAGTACTTC.

This clonotype was detected only once. CDR3 residues: CSAGLAGAGTDTQYF. CDR3 DNA sequence: TGCAGCGCGGGACTAGCGGGAGCGGGCACAGATACGCAGTATTTT. The chain uses TRBV29-1 and TRBJ2-3, with 14 bases aligning to TRBD2. The CDR3 runs to 15 residues. The germline gives CDR1 SQVTM, CDR2 ANQGSEA. V dropped 7 bases and J dropped 1; count of bases not matched to a gene: 4.

This chain connects TRBV5-4 to TRBJ1-3, with D tentatively TRBD1 (5 bases). V shed 3 bases and J shed 0 bases, with 16 bases lying between them. The CDR3 has 17 residues. Germline V gene lookup returns CDR1 SGHNT and CDR2 YYREEE (reference sequence). CDR3 sequence: CASSSSGTLGSGNTIYF. For the CDR3, the DNA is TGTGCCAGCAGCTCCTCCGGGACGCTGGGCTCTGGAAACACCATATATTTT.

The CDR3 bases are TGTGCCAGCAGCTTAGGTCCGGTTCAGCCCCAGCATTTT. This translates into CASSLGPVQPQHF. The chain uses TRBV7-9 and TRBJ1-5; no clear D gene. This CDR3 has 13 residues. The V end was cut by 1 base, the J end by 6 bases, with 7 bases between. The germline V gene has CDR1 SEHNR and CDR2 FQNEAQ (reference sequence).

The chain employs TRBV10-3 and TRBJ1-1; no clear D. The CDR3 extends over 15 amino acids. V shed 3 bases and J shed 0 bases, with 11 bases lying between them. CDR1 is ENHRY, CDR2 SYGVKD, per germline. The CDR3 coding sequence is TGTGCCATCAGTGACTCGGATCGGGTGAACACTGAAGCTTTCTTT. Residues: CAISDSDRVNTEAFF.

This chain uses TRBV20-1 with TRBJ1-2; D not certain. Trimming removed 7 bases at V and 0 bases at J, with 12 bases between. This CDR3 contains 13 residues. Germline V CDR1 and CDR2: DFQATT, SNEGSKA (reference sequence). DNA for the CDR3: TGCAGTGTTGCGCCAGCCACTAACTATGGCTACACCTTC. Its protein is CSVAPATNYGYTF.

The chain uses TRBV30 and TRBJ1-2; the D is unclear. With 3 bases removed from V and 6 bases from J, the gap between germline ends came to 17 bases. CDR1 GTSNPN and CDR2 SVGIG come from the germline V gene (reference sequence). There are 14 residues in the CDR3. CDR3 amino acids: CAWSRTSGNNGYTF. The CDR3 DNA follows: TGTGCCTGGAGCAGAACTTCCGGGAACAATGGCTACACCTTC.